The 19 T cell receptor beta chains below all came from one sample that was sequenced in a study of control samples from healthy donors and cancer patients. Method: immunoSEQ multiplex PCR; TCRdb's copy keeps in-frame clones and lacks some. The sample records 140,000 to 150,000 clones, more than 85% being singletons. The specimen was blood. These receptors all come from a man between 18 and 35 years old in good health.

This clone was detected a few times. The gene calls are TRBV11-2 and TRBJ2-3, with D perhaps assigned TRBD1 or TRBD2 (5 bases each). This CDR3 comprises 13 residues. From germline, CDR1 is SGHAT and CDR2 FQNNGV. Trimming left V 4 bases short and J 5 bases short, with 10 bases between. CDR3 sequence: CASSWGSGDTQYF. DNA for the CDR3: TGTGCCAGCAGCTGGGGGTCTGGAGATACGCAGTATTTT.

This rearrangement joins TRBV5-4 to TRBJ1-1, with 8 bases matching TRBD1. The CDR3 length is 13 residues. Germline V lookup: CDR1 SGHNT, CDR2 YYREEE (reference sequence). V shed 3 bases, J shed 8 bases, and the junction held 6 bases outside the gene matches. The CDR3 DNA sequence: TGTGCCAGCAGCTGGGGGACAGGCGGAGAAGCTTTCTTT. Translated, it gives CASSWGTGGEAFF.

This chain uses TRBV3-1 (or the pseudogene TRBV3-2) with TRBJ1-2; D is possibly TRBD1 (6 bases). Deletions cut 6 bases from V and 5 bases from J, with 10 bases between. The CDR3 sequence is 12 residues long. The germline gives CDR1 LGHDT, CDR2 YNNKEL (reference sequence). The CDR3 loop reads CASSRTAYGYTF. DNA of the CDR3: TGTGCCAGCAGTAGGACAGCTTATGGCTACACCTTC.

The V gene is TRBV5-1, the J gene TRBJ2-7; D tentatively fits TRBD1 or TRBD2 (5 bases each). The CDR3 runs 17 residues. V was shortened by 0 bases and J by 3 bases, with 19 bases between the two germline ends. In germline, CDR1 is SGHRS, CDR2 YFSETQ. The CDR3: CASSLGAMTEGSYEQYF. The CDR3 nucleotides read TGCGCCAGCAGCTTGGGGGCAATGACAGAGGGCAGCTACGAGCAGTACTTC.

The chain has TRBV15 and TRBJ2-7; a possible D gene is TRBD2 (5 bases). The germline V gene has CDR1 LNHNV and CDR2 YYDKDF (reference sequence). Trimming pared 5 bases from V and 1 base from J, leaving 15 bases between. The CDR3 has 15 residues. The CDR3 DNA reads TGTGCCACCAGCCTAGCTCGGGGAGCATCCTACGAGCAGTACTTC. Protein sequence: CATSLARGASYEQYF.

The V gene is TRBV5-5, the J gene TRBJ2-7, with TRBD1 matching 9 bases. V lost 2 bases, J lost 1 base, and 10 bases stayed unmatched. Germline V gene sequence: CDR1 SGHKS, CDR2 YYEKEE (reference sequence). The length of the CDR3 is 17 residues. The DNA of the CDR3 is TGTGCCAGCAGCTTCTCACCGGGACAGGGCAAATCCTACGAGCAGTACTTC. Its protein is CASSFSPGQGKSYEQYF.

The chain links TRBV6-5 to TRBJ1-2; no reliable D call. Germline CDR1 reads MNHEY; CDR2 reads SVGAGI. The CDR3 is 12 residues long. Between the trimmed V and J ends, which lost 8 bases and 1 base, there was a span of 8 bases. The CDR3 DNA reads as TGTGCCAGCGCCCCAAATAACTATGGCTACACCTTC. Its protein is CASAPNNYGYTF.

The chain uses TRBV19 and TRBJ1-5; D might be TRBD1 (5 bases). V lost 3 bases and J 0 bases, leaving 12 bases between the germline ends. The CDR3 contains 16 residues. The germline CDR1 and CDR2 sequences are LNHDA and SQIVND (reference sequence). The CDR3 spells CASSMGEFDSNQPQHF. The CDR3 DNA follows: TGTGCCAGTAGTATGGGGGAGTTCGATAGCAATCAGCCCCAGCATTTT.

V usage is TRBV4-2 and J usage is TRBJ2-1; 7 nucleotides match TRBD2. CDR3 size: 15 residues. V was pared by 3 bases and J by 7 bases, with 9 bases of the junction left unmatched. CDR1 and CDR2 from the germline V gene are LGHNA and YNFKEQ. Here the CDR3 DNA reads TGTGCCAGCAGCCAGCCCCCCGGGGGGTGGAATGAGCAGTTCTTC. It specifies CASSQPPGGWNEQFF.

This rearrangement joins TRBV20-1 to TRBJ1-6, with D unclear. The CDR3 runs to 14 residues. V dropped 3 bases and J dropped 8 bases, with 14 bases sitting between them. CDR1 is DFQATT and CDR2 is SNEGSKA in the germline V gene (reference sequence). The CDR3 region has the DNA TGCAGTGCTAGTTACGACGGGATATATTCACCCCTCCACTTT. This encodes CSASYDGIYSPLHF.

The rearrangement joins TRBV6-1 to TRBJ2-7; 10 bases agree with TRBD1. This CDR3 has 15 amino acids. V shed 2 bases and J 2 bases; nucleotides not matched to a gene: 3. From germline, CDR1 is MNHNS and CDR2 SASEGT. Written as DNA, the CDR3 is TGTGCCAGCAGTGAATGGGACAGGGGCCCCTACGAGCAGTACTTC. Protein sequence: CASSEWDRGPYEQYF.

V usage is TRBV23-1 and J usage is TRBJ1-6; 10 nucleotides agree with TRBD1. TRBV23-1 is sorted into the ORF group, with uncertain function. The V gene end was trimmed by 0 bases and the J gene end by 2 bases; junction bases not matched to a gene: 10. The CDR3 contains 20 residues. DNA for the CDR3: TGCGCCAGCAGTCAATCGTCGAGACAGGGGGCCTTTACCTATAATTCACCCCTCCACTTT. This codes for CASSQSSRQGAFTYNSPLHF.

The chain recombines TRBV2 with TRBJ2-2; D gene ambiguous. Looked up from germline, CDR1 is SNHLY and CDR2 is FYNNEI. The V end lost 7 bases, the J end lost 6 bases, and 9 bases lay between the germline ends. CDR3 length equals 12 residues. The CDR3 loop is CASKWAPGELFF. CDR3 sequence (DNA): TGTGCCAGCAAATGGGCCCCCGGGGAGCTGTTTTTT.

The chain joins TRBV7-6 to TRBJ2-1; either TRBD1 or TRBD2 may supply D (6 bases each). CDR1 and CDR2 from the germline V gene are SGHVS and FNYEAQ. Trimming took off 0 bases at V and 9 bases at J, with 15 bases between the two ends. The CDR3 runs 15 residues. CDR3 amino acids: CASSLAWRDNAEQFF. CDR3 DNA: TGTGCCAGCAGCTTAGCGTGGCGGGACAACGCTGAGCAGTTCTTC.

V is TRBV4-1 and J is TRBJ2-1; 9 nucleotides align to TRBD2. In germline, CDR1 is MGHRA, CDR2 YSYEKL. Trimming removed 0 bases from V and 8 bases from J; junction bases left unmatched: 5. The CDR3 extends over 15 amino acids. CDR3 in amino acids: CASSQESGGHYEQFF. The DNA for the CDR3 is TGCGCCAGCAGCCAAGAGAGCGGGGGGCACTATGAGCAGTTCTTC.

This clone was found once. The V gene is TRBV5-1, the J gene TRBJ2-7, with D perhaps TRBD2 (6 bases). The CDR3 is made up of 14 amino acids. Trimming shortened V by 4 bases and J by 7 bases, and 18 bases separated the two germline ends. The germline V gene has CDR1 SGHRS and CDR2 YFSETQ. DNA of the CDR3: TGCGCCAGCAGCGTCGACGGCGGGGTTAAAGAGCAGTACTTC. It specifies CASSVDGGVKEQYF.

The gene calls are TRBV5-1 and TRBJ2-3; D gene unclear. Germline values: CDR1 SGHRS, CDR2 YFSETQ. The ends were cut back, 0 bases at V and 14 bases at J, with 16 bases in the middle. The CDR3 contains 13 residues. CDR3 sequence (DNA): TGCGCCAGCAGCTTGGATGTAGGGTCCATCATGTATTTT. Translating it yields CASSLDVGSIMYF.

The genes are TRBV14 and TRBJ1-6; D ambiguous. CDR1 SGHDN and CDR2 FVKESK come from the germline V gene. The CDR3 has 16 amino acids. V dropped 0 bases and J dropped 7 bases, with 13 bases sitting between them. CDR3 region: CASSQDRKGFNSPLHF. The CDR3 coding sequence is TGTGCCAGCAGCCAAGATAGGAAGGGTTTCAATTCACCCCTCCACTTT. The full variable domain, with the rest looked up from reference TRBV14 and TRBJ1-6, is EAGVTQFPSHSVIEKGQTVTLRCDPISGHDNLYWYRRVMGKEIKFLLHFVKESKQDESGMPNNRFLAERTGGTYSTLKVQPAELEDSGVYFCASSQDRKGFNSPLHFGNGTRLTVT.

This chain uses TRBV4-1 with TRBJ2-2, with D tentatively TRBD1 (6 bases). CDR1 is MGHRA and CDR2 is YSYEKL in the germline V gene. CDR3 length: 14 amino acids. V was shortened by 2 bases and J by 6 bases, with 10 bases between the two germline ends. The CDR3 DNA is TGCGCCAGCAGCCAAAGAGGGGGAGCCGGGGAGCTGTTTTTT. It specifies CASSQRGGAGELFF.